This T cell receptor beta chain is drawn from a study of CD8 T cells in Susac syndrome. Study in general: Clinically active disease was present in over 5 of the sequenced Susac syndrome patients. Eight of these patients were in remission.

Note on this clonotype: Its cognate antigen is unknown.

The T cells that were sequenced for TCR beta were CD8+ and CD4+ cells from blood. Study-wide results and caveats: Where Susac syndrome CD4+ T cell repertoires were concerned, no clonal expansion was evident.

cDNA came from about 0.5 to 1 ug RNA primed by random hexamers. Amplification of TCR beta CDR3 was carried out by immunoSEQ multiplex PCR, which covered 54 Vbeta and 13 Jbeta segments. TCRdb redid the calling of the immunoSEQ multiplex PCR reads with MiXCR, one entry per CDR3 protein. The sample records 150,000 to 200,000 distinct CDR3 sequences, 91% being singletons. The sequence was collected from a human donor with Susac syndrome. The specimen sequenced was CD4+ T cells from PBMCs.

In DNA form, the CDR3 reads TGTGCCACCTCCCCGACAGGGAGGTCACCCCTCCACTTT. Translation: CATSPTGRSPLHF. The chain is built from TRBV5-4 and TRBJ1-6; 7 bases are a match to TRBD1. J lost 10 bases, V lost 9 bases, and 10 bases had no gene match. The CDR3 extends over 13 amino acids. The V gene's germline CDR1 is SGHNT and CDR2 YYREEE (reference sequence).